The 2 T cell receptor beta chains below were found in one sample sequenced in a study of cytotoxic CD8 clonotypes in ibrutinib-treated CLL. Sequencing was performed with immunoSEQ multiplex PCR; in TCRdb, only in-frame clones are kept and a portion is missing. The table lists approximately 340,000 clones, approximately 67% of them singletons, with just under 6.5% in the top ten. Sample: PBMCs, taken after 36 months of ibrutinib treatment. Receptors were obtained from a human donor with chronic lymphocytic leukemia.

The J gene is TRBJ2-1, the V gene TRBV28; 12 nucleotides line up with TRBD2. Germline assignment: CDR1 MDHEN and CDR2 SYDVKM. The CDR3 sequence is 14 residues long. V gave up 3 bases and J gave up 8 bases; unmatched junction bases: 2. CDR3 bases: TGTGCCAGCAGTTTGCTAGCGGGAGGGGATGAGCAGTTCTTC. Translating it yields CASSLLAGGDEQFF.

This sequence joins TRBV29-1 and TRBJ2-1, with D possibly matching TRBD2 (6 bases). This CDR3 has 15 amino acids. The germline V gene encodes CDR1 SQVTM and CDR2 ANQGSEA. V was shortened by 0 bases and J by 3 bases, with 12 bases between the two germline ends. The CDR3 DNA reads as TGCAGCGTTGAAGATCCCAGCGGGCGCTACAATGAGCAGTTCTTC. Protein: CSVEDPSGRYNEQFF.